Below, 3 T cell receptor beta chains from the same sample are listed, as sequenced in a study of blood T cells in healthy people across ages. The authors ran a second PCR of roughly 6 to 11 cycles using a sample-barcoded 5' primer and a J-beta primer mix. TCRdb fed the 5' RACE reads into MiXCR, producing one record per CDR3 protein. Of about 1.4 million distinct CDR3 sequences in the sample, 59% were seen once. Sequencing was carried out using blood. Receptor source: a man aged 18 to 35 in good health.

The rearrangement links TRBV29-1 to TRBJ1-1; 8 nucleotides line up with TRBD1. The CDR3 contains 13 residues. The trim removed 3 bases at V and 10 bases at J, leaving 10 bases unmatched. Germline V gives CDR1 SQVTM, CDR2 ANQGSEA. The CDR3 reads CSVEGQARRGAFF. The CDR3 DNA is TGCAGCGTTGAGGGACAGGCCAGGAGAGGAGCTTTCTTT.

This clonotype has more than one count but fewer than ten. The V call is TRBV5-1, the J call TRBJ2-7, with D tentatively TRBD1 or TRBD2 (5 bases each). The V end lost 7 bases, the J end lost 6 bases, and 20 bases lay between the germline ends. Germline loops: CDR1 SGHRS, CDR2 YFSETQ. This CDR3 is built from 14 residues. The CDR3 sequence is CASQGTTSGREQYF. The CDR3 DNA reads as TGCGCCAGCCAAGGGACGACTTCGGGCCGCGAGCAGTACTTC.

This clonotype was found a few times. The chain carries TRBV29-1 and TRBJ2-7, with 9 bases lining up with TRBD1. The V gene's germline CDR1 is SQVTM and CDR2 ANQGSEA. V lost 7 bases and J lost 3; bases outside the gene matches: 19. This CDR3 is 17 amino acids long. The CDR3 here is CSATGNRGRVGGYEQYF. In DNA, the CDR3 is TGCAGCGCAACGGGGAACAGGGGGCGAGTTGGTGGCTACGAGCAGTACTTC.